These T cell receptor beta chains were read from a single sample in a study of siplizumab effects on memory and regulatory T cells. Repertoires were generated with immunoSEQ multiplex PCR, while TCRdb's copy carries only in-frame clones and drops some. The sample consists of 98,000 or so clones, about 93% of them appearing once. Sequencing used Tregs sorted from blood. These receptor sequences come from a human donor in good health. Each CDR3 is given with its conserved first and last residue. The D gene is left open where the match is weak. The listing skips clone size in some rows; elsewhere it reads once, few, many or a size class.

j_gene,abundance,d_gene,v_gene,CDR3aa,CDR3nt
TRBJ1-6,.,.,TRBV5-4,CASSYRSSYNSPLHF,TGTGCCAGCAGTTACAGGAGCTCCTATAATTCACCCCTCCACTTT
TRBJ1-3,.,.,TRBV19,CASSITGSSGNTIYF,TGTGCCAGTAGTATAACAGGAAGCTCTGGAAACACCATATATTTT
TRBJ1-4,.,.,TRBV2,CASTRTTTNEKLFF,TGTGCCAGTACCCGGACTACAACTAATGAAAAACTGTTTTTT
TRBJ2-1,.,.,TRBV4-2,CASSQMEGRTYNEQFF,TGTGCCAGCAGCCAAATGGAGGGCCGAACCTACAATGAGCAGTTCTTC
TRBJ2-1,.,.,TRBV7-3,CASSLRRGHRSEQFF,TGTGCCAGCAGCTTACGGCGGGGTCATCGTAGTGAGCAGTTCTTC
TRBJ1-6,.,.,TRBV2,CASSEGGSSYNSPLHF,TGTGCCAGCAGTGAGGGTGGGAGCTCCTATAATTCACCCCTCCACTTT
TRBJ2-3,once,.,TRBV7-8,CASSLNGYSDTDTQYF,TGTGCCAGCAGCTTAAATGGATACTCGGACACAGATACGCAGTATTTT
TRBJ2-1,once,.,TRBV11-3,CASSYGGPSSYNEQFF,TGTGCCAGCAGTTACGGGGGGCCCAGCTCCTACAATGAGCAGTTCTTC
TRBJ1-5,.,.,TRBV9,CASSVGGGNQPQHF,TGTGCCAGCAGCGTAGGCGGGGGCAATCAGCCCCAGCATTTT
TRBJ2-3,.,TRBD1,TRBV10-3,CAISRDRGTDTQYF,TGTGCCATCAGCCGGGACAGGGGGACAGATACGCAGTATTTT
TRBJ2-1,.,.,TRBV11-3,CASSLDPQGYREQFF,TGTGCCAGCAGCTTAGACCCGCAAGGGTATCGTGAGCAGTTCTTC
TRBJ2-7,.,TRBD2,TRBV7-9,CASSPGTGLREQYF,TGTGCCAGCAGCCCCGGGACGGGACTACGTGAGCAGTACTTC
TRBJ2-1,.,.,TRBV15,CATSSEYGVSYNEQFF,TGTGCCACCAGCAGCGAATATGGGGTAAGCTACAATGAGCAGTTCTTC